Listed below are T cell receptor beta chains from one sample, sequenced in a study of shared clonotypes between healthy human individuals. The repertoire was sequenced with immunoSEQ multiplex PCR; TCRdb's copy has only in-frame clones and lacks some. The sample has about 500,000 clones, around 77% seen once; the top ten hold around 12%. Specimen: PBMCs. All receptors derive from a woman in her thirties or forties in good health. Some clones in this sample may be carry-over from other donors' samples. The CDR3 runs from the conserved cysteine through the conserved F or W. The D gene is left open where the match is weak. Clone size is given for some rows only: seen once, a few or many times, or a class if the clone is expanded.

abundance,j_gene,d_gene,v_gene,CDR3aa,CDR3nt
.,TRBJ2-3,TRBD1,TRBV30,CAWSAQGGTDTQYF,TGTGCCTGGAGTGCCCAGGGGGGCACAGATACGCAGTATTTT
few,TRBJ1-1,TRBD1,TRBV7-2,CASSSQGANTEAFF,TGTGCCAGCAGCTCCCAGGGGGCGAACACTGAAGCTTTCTTT
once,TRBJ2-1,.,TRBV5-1,CASSSRSGSVRYNEQFF,TGCGCCAGCAGCTCCCGATCAGGGTCGGTCCGCTACAATGAGCAGTTCTTC
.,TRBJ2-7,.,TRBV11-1,CASSLTPPSRYSYEQYF,TGTGCCAGCAGCTTAACTCCACCTAGCCGGTACTCCTACGAGCAGTACTTC
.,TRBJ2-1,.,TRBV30,CAWSSLRGPRYNEQFF,TGTGCCTGGAGTTCCTTAAGGGGTCCAAGGTACAATGAGCAGTTCTTC
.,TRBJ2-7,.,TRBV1,CTSSSYEQYF,TGCACCAGCAGCTCCTACGAGCAGTACTTC
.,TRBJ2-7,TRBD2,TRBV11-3,CASSLDSASGREQYF,TGTGCCAGCAGCTTAGATTCGGCTAGCGGGCGGGAGCAGTACTTC
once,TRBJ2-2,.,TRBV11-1,CASSLRWNTGELFF,TGTGCCAGCAGCTTACGATGGAACACCGGGGAGCTGTTTTTT
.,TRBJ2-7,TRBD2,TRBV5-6,CASSLYGASGSEQYF,TGTGCCAGCAGCTTGTATGGGGCTAGCGGGAGCGAGCAGTACTTC
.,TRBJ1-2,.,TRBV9,CASSVDGGTNYGYTF,TGTGCCAGCAGCGTAGATGGGGGGACTAACTATGGCTACACCTTC
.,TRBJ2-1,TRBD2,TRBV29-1,CSVERGRAGNEQFF,TGCAGCGTTGAACGCGGGAGGGCGGGGAATGAGCAGTTCTTC
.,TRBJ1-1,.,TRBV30,CAWSSVTEAFF,TGTGCCTGGAGTTCGGTGACTGAAGCTTTCTTT
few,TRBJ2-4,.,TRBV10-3,CAISETGLAKNIQYF,TGTGCCATCTCCGAGACAGGCCTAGCCAAAAACATTCAGTACTTC
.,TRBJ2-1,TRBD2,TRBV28,CASSPKGQLAGAYGQFF,TGTGCCAGCAGTCCCAAGGGACAACTAGCGGGAGCGTATGGGCAGTTCTTC
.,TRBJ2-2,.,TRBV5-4,CASSLAEQGPTGELFF,TGTGCCAGCAGCCTGGCGGAACAGGGACCCACCGGGGAGCTGTTTTTT
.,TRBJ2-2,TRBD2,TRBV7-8,CASSSTSGSNTGELFF,TGTGCCAGCAGCTCAACTAGCGGGAGTAACACCGGGGAGCTGTTTTTT